Given below is one T cell receptor (beta chain) in context. Its target is unknown. The record originates from a study of OX40 agonist ivuxolimab in advanced cancers. At the level of the study: Those enrolled were approximately 83% male, with a mean age of about 66 years and ages from about 20 to 90. Whole-study findings and limits: Expanded clones belonging to CD8+ T cells outnumbered, on average, those of CD4+. Normalized T-cell clonal expansion was also low in some nonresponders.

Using immunoSEQ multiplex PCR, the repertoire was profiled, and TCRdb retains in-frame clones only, with some absent. The sample lists approximately 74,000 clones, 85% seen once, with about 0.57% in the top ten. Collection of blood occurred at baseline, at cycle 4 day 1, and at cycle 7 day 1. This CDR3 spans 11 amino acids. Looked up from germline, CDR1 is DFQATT and CDR2 is SNEGSKA (reference sequence). Trimming cost V 5 bases and J 7 bases; bases outside gene matches: 4. This TCR derives from an adult with an advanced solid tumor such as melanoma, head and neck, liver or kidney cancer. The sample consisted of CD4+ or CD8+ T cells sorted from blood, taken in a trial of the OX40 agonist ivuxolimab. This chain uses TRBV20-1 with TRBJ1-2, with 7 bases lining up with TRBD1. Here the CDR3 DNA reads TGCAGTGCTCTAGACAGGGCTGGCTACACCTTC. It specifies CSALDRAGYTF.